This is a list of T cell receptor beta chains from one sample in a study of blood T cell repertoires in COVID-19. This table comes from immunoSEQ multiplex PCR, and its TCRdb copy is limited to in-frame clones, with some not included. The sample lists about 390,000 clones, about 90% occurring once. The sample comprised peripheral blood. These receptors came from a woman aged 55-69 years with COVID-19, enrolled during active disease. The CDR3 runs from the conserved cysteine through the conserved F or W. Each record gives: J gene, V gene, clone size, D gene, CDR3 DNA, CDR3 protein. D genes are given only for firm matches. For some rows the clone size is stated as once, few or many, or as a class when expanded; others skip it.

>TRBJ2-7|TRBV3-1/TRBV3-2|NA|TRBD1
TGTGCCAGCAGCCACGGACAGGCCTACGAGCAGTACTTC
CASSHGQAYEQYF
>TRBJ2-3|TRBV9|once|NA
TGTGCCAGCAGCGTAGAGGGCGGGGGCCCGTATTTT
CASSVEGGGPYF
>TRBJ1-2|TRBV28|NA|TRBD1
TGTGCCAGCAGTTTACTCCTTTCCGGGACAGTCAGCTATGGCTACACCTTC
CASSLLLSGTVSYGYTF
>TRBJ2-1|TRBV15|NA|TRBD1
TGTGCCACCAGCCATCGACAGGGGAGGATCAATGAGCAGTTCTTC
CATSHRQGRINEQFF
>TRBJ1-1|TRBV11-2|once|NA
TGTGCCAGCAGCTTAGACAGGGTGGACACTGAAGCTTTCTTT
CASSLDRVDTEAFF
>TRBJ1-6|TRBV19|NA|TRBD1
TGTGCCAGTATGAGGGACAGGGATAATTCACCCCTCCACTTT
CASMRDRDNSPLHF
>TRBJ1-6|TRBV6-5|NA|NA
TGTGCCACCCGCCGGGGGGGCGGACGGAATTCACCCCTCCACTTT
CATRRGGGRNSPLHF
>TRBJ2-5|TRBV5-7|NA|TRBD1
TGTGCCAGCAGCTCCCCCCGGGACAGGGGGCGATTTGGGAAGACCCAGTACTTC
CASSSPRDRGRFGKTQYF
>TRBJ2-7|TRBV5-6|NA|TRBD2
TGTGCCAGCAGCCTTGAACTAGCGGGGGGGATCTTAGTAGGGTACGAGCAGTACTTC
CASSLELAGGILVGYEQYF
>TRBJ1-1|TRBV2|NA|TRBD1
TGTGCCAGCAGACCCTGGACAGGACAATCTGAAGCTTTCTTT
CASRPWTGQSEAFF
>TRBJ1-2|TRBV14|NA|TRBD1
TGTGCCAGCAGCCAAGGACAGGGGGGCTACTATGGCTACACCTTC
CASSQGQGGYYGYTF
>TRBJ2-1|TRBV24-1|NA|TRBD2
TGTGCCACCAGTGATGTTAGCGGGCATAGCTCCTACAATGAGCAGTTCTTC
CATSDVSGHSSYNEQFF
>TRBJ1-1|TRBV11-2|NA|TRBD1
TGTGCCAGCAGCTTAGTTGCGTCGGGACAGGGAACTGAAGCTTTCTTT
CASSLVASGQGTEAFF
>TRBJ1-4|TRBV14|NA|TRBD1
TGTGCCAGCCGACAGGGTTTAGTAGCTAATGAAAAACTGTTTTTT
CASRQGLVANEKLFF